Listed below are T cell receptor beta chains from one sample, sequenced in a study of blood T cells in healthy people across ages. TCRdb analysed the 5' RACE reads with MiXCR anew, one entry per CDR3 protein. The repertoire holds 800,000 to 900,000 distinct CDR3 sequences, with under 80% as singletons. The material sequenced was blood. The source of these receptors is a man aged 25-40 years in good health. Both conserved end residues are part of each CDR3. The D gene is left open where the match is weak. Only part of the rows carry a size: once, few, many, or a class if the clone is expanded.

v_call	j_call	clone_size	d_call	cdr3_nt	cdr3_aa
TRBV11-2	TRBJ1-2	NA	NA	TGTGCCAGCAGCTGGGCGGTGGGGGACTATGGCTACACCTTC	CASSWAVGDYGYTF
TRBV24-1	TRBJ1-5	NA	NA	TGTGCCACCAGTGAGCCTAGACAGTCGCAGGCAGGTCAGCCCCAGCATTTT	CATSEPRQSQAGQPQHF
TRBV19	TRBJ2-1	NA	TRBD2	TGTGCCAGTAGTATAACCAGCGGGGGACCCTACAATGAGCAGTTCTTC	CASSITSGGPYNEQFF
TRBV20-1	TRBJ2-7	few	TRBD2	TGCAGTGCTAGAGGGCCCTACTCGGGACTAGCGGGATACGAGCAGTACTTC	CSARGPYSGLAGYEQYF
TRBV7-2	TRBJ2-3	NA	NA	TGTGCCAGCAGCTTCCAAGAGGGAGCGGTAAGCACAGATACGCAGTATTTT	CASSFQEGAVSTDTQYF
TRBV6-2/TRBV6-3	TRBJ2-2	few	NA	TGTGCCAGCAGCCACTCGCATGTCAGGGGCCAAAAGACCGGGGAGCTGTTTTTT	CASSHSHVRGQKTGELFF
TRBV6-5	TRBJ2-7	NA	NA	TGTGCCAGCAGCACGACTAGTACCCTCCCCGAGCAGTACTTC	CASSTTSTLPEQYF
TRBV11-2	TRBJ2-5	NA	NA	TGTGCCAGCAGCCTTAGGGCCCCAGAAGAGACCCAGTACTTC	CASSLRAPEETQYF
TRBV29-1	TRBJ1-6	few	TRBD1	TGCAGCGTCGCCTCGGACAGGACTAATTCACCCCTCCACTTT	CSVASDRTNSPLHF
TRBV4-3	TRBJ2-7	NA	TRBD2	TGCGCCAGCAGCCTCCGTCGGGGGGGCTCCTACGAGCAGTACTTC	CASSLRRGGSYEQYF
TRBV10-3	TRBJ2-3	few	TRBD2	TGTGCCAGCCACCCTGGGACTAGCGGGGGAGCTAGCACAGATACGCAGTATTTT	CASHPGTSGGASTDTQYF
TRBV6-6	TRBJ1-2	NA	TRBD1	TGTGCCAGCAGTTACGGGACAGGCCCTAGAGATGGCTACACCTTC	CASSYGTGPRDGYTF
TRBV7-2	TRBJ1-5	NA	TRBD1	TGTGCCAGCAGCTCAAGACAGGGGAACGGGCAGCCCCAGCATTTT	CASSSRQGNGQPQHF
TRBV29-1	TRBJ2-1	NA	NA	TGCAGCGCTGGGAGACGTTCTGACAGTGAGCAGTTCTTC	CSAGRRSDSEQFF
TRBV7-2	TRBJ2-3	NA	TRBD2	TGTGCCCTACTAGCGGGGGCAAATACGCAGTATTTT	CALLAGANTQYF
TRBV2	TRBJ2-7	NA	NA	TGTGCCAGCAAAGGCAGGGAGGCGCACGAGCAGTACTTC	CASKGREAHEQYF
TRBV12-3/TRBV12-4	TRBJ2-3	NA	TRBD2	TGTGCCAGCACCCTCGGGCCTAGCGGGGGTTCGCAGTATTTT	CASTLGPSGGSQYF
TRBV5-1	TRBJ2-3	once	NA	TGCGCCAGCAGCTTGGGGGAACGGACTGGGGGGTACACAGATACGCAGTATTTT	CASSLGERTGGYTDTQYF
TRBV29-1	TRBJ2-5	NA	TRBD1	TGCAGCGATCGACAGGGAAGAGAGACCCAGTACTTC	CSDRQGRETQYF
TRBV4-3	TRBJ2-7	NA	NA	TGCGCCAGCAGCCATCTGGGGACCTCCTACGAGCAGTACTTC	CASSHLGTSYEQYF
TRBV25-1	TRBJ2-5	once	TRBD2	TGTGCCAGCAGTGAATCGGCGGGGGGTCATGAGACCCAGTACTTC	CASSESAGGHETQYF
TRBV7-2	TRBJ2-5	NA	TRBD1	TGTGCCAGCAGCCGTGGACAGGGAAAGCAAGAGACCCAGTACTTC	CASSRGQGKQETQYF
TRBV2	TRBJ2-7	NA	TRBD1	TGTGCCAGCAGACAAACCCGGACAGGAGTCGAGCAGTACTTC	CASRQTRTGVEQYF
TRBV11-2	TRBJ2-1	few	NA	TGTGCCAGCAGCTTAGTCACCGGGGGGACATACAATGAGCAGTTCTTC	CASSLVTGGTYNEQFF
TRBV6-4	TRBJ1-2	NA	TRBD1	TGTGCCAGCAGTGACTCGGGGGACAGTCCCTATGGCTACACCTTC	CASSDSGDSPYGYTF
TRBV7-2	TRBJ2-3	NA	NA	TGTGCCAGCAGCTCCCCATGGCGCGGCACAGATACGCAGTATTTT	CASSSPWRGTDTQYF
TRBV4-3	TRBJ2-1	few	NA	TGCGCCAGCAGCCCCCGAGGCGGGGTATACAATGAGCAGTTCTTC	CASSPRGGVYNEQFF
TRBV6-1	TRBJ2-3	few	NA	TGTGCCAGCAGTGAAGCGGGGTGGGCGCGGAGTACGCAGTATTTT	CASSEAGWARSTQYF
TRBV5-1	TRBJ2-1	NA	NA	TGCGCCAGCTGCCCGTCAGGGTCCTACAATGAGCAGTTCTTC	CASCPSGSYNEQFF
TRBV6-2/TRBV6-3	TRBJ1-5	NA	NA	TGTGCCAGCACCGAAGGGCTGAGGAGTCAGCCCCAGCATTTT	CASTEGLRSQPQHF
TRBV29-1	TRBJ2-3	NA	NA	TGCAGCGTCAACAGGGCCGTGGGAGATACGCAGTATTTT	CSVNRAVGDTQYF
TRBV20-1	TRBJ1-2	NA	TRBD1	TGCAGTGCTTGGACAGGGAACTATGGCTACACCTTC	CSAWTGNYGYTF
TRBV14	TRBJ2-7	NA	TRBD1	TGTGCCAGCAGCCAAGCCCCATGGGACAGGGACGTTTACGAGCAGTACTTC	CASSQAPWDRDVYEQYF
TRBV7-9	TRBJ1-2	few	NA	TGTGCCAGCAGCAACACGGACTCGGCCCATGGCTACACCTTC	CASSNTDSAHGYTF
TRBV5-1	TRBJ1-1	NA	NA	TGCGCCAGCACCCGACTGCCCGGAAGCACTGAAGCTTTCTTT	CASTRLPGSTEAFF
TRBV2	TRBJ2-1	NA	TRBD2	TGTGCCAGCACCTCACAGGCTAGCGGGGGGGCGACTGAGCAGTTCTTC	CASTSQASGGATEQFF
TRBV7-9	TRBJ2-5	NA	NA	TGTACCTACGGCTATCCCCAAGAGACCCAGTACTTC	CTYGYPQETQYF
TRBV14	TRBJ2-5	NA	TRBD1	TGTGCCAGCAGCCAGGGGACAGGGGCGGAGACCCAGTACTTC	CASSQGTGAETQYF
TRBV6-1	TRBJ1-6	NA	TRBD1	TGTGCCAGCAGTGCGGACAGGGATAATTCACCCCTCCACTTT	CASSADRDNSPLHF
TRBV7-6	TRBJ1-4	NA	NA	TGTGCCAGCAGCTTAGCGACGCCAGGGGATAATGAAAAACTGTTTTTT	CASSLATPGDNEKLFF
TRBV7-9	TRBJ1-2	few	NA	TGTGCCAGCAGCTTAGGACCGGCGGGAGGCTACACCTTC	CASSLGPAGGYTF
TRBV9	TRBJ2-5	once	NA	TGTGCCAGCAGCGTAAGCACAGGCCCCCAAGAGACCCAGTACTTC	CASSVSTGPQETQYF
TRBV4-2	TRBJ2-7	few	NA	TGTGCCAGCAGCCAAGTCCTTGGGGGGTCCTCCGAGCAGTACTTC	CASSQVLGGSSEQYF
TRBV7-2	TRBJ2-1	few	NA	TGTGCCAGCAGCCCATCCCTAGTAGGCGGGGGCCGAAATGAGCAGTTCTTC	CASSPSLVGGGRNEQFF
TRBV30	TRBJ2-7	NA	NA	TGTGCCTGGAGATCCGGGACGTTCACCGAGCAGTACTTC	CAWRSGTFTEQYF
TRBV9	TRBJ2-3	NA	TRBD2	TGTGCCAGCAGCGTAGAAGCGGGGGGCGGTAGCACAGATACGCAGTATTTT	CASSVEAGGGSTDTQYF
TRBV4-2	TRBJ2-3	once	TRBD2	TGTGCCAGCAGCCAAGAATGGCCACCGGGGGGTGGTGCGCAGTATTTT	CASSQEWPPGGGAQYF
TRBV5-1	TRBJ2-5	NA	TRBD1	TGCGCCAGCAGCTCCACGGGGGACAGGGTGGAGACCCAGTACTTC	CASSSTGDRVETQYF
TRBV7-2	TRBJ2-7	NA	NA	TGTGCCAGCGTAATTTCACCGTATAGCACCTACGAGCAGTACTTC	CASVISPYSTYEQYF
TRBV3-1	TRBJ1-2	few	NA	TGTGCCAGCAGCCAAGACCGATATCCATATGGCTACACCTTC	CASSQDRYPYGYTF
TRBV4-3	TRBJ2-6	NA	TRBD1	TGCGCCAGCAGCCAAGGAGTGTCAGGGGGATCTGGGGCCAACGTCCTGACTTTC	CASSQGVSGGSGANVLTF
TRBV9	TRBJ2-2	NA	NA	TGTGCCAGCAGCGTAGGAGGTCGGCGGTACGAGGAGCTGTTTTTT	CASSVGGRRYEELFF
TRBV15	TRBJ2-5	NA	NA	TGTGCCACCAGCAGAGCGGACCTAGGGACCCAGTACTTC	CATSRADLGTQYF
TRBV12-3/TRBV12-4	TRBJ2-3	NA	TRBD2	TGTGCCAGTTTAAGGGGCCGGGAGGACACAGATACGCAGTATTTT	CASLRGREDTDTQYF
TRBV9	TRBJ2-4	NA	NA	TGTGCCAGCACGGGCAGAGAAAACATTCAGTACTTC	CASTGRENIQYF